Listed here are 19 T cell receptor beta chains from one sample, sequenced in a study of control samples from healthy donors and cancer patients. Assay used: immunoSEQ multiplex PCR; TCRdb lists only in-frame clones, some missing. The data show more than 85,000 clones, more than 75% seen once. What was sequenced was PBMCs. The source is a woman aged 60-75 years with lung cancer.

The chain combines TRBV6-2 or TRBV6-3 with TRBJ1-1, with 7 bases fitting TRBD1. CDR1 is MNHEY and CDR2 is SVGEGT in the germline V gene. The CDR3 has 16 amino acids. The ends lost 6 bases at V and 0 bases at J; junction bases unmatched: 10. CDR3: CASSPPGGIMNTEAFF. The CDR3 DNA is TGTGCCAGCAGCCCTCCAGGGGGGATTATGAACACTGAAGCTTTCTTT.

The chain is built from TRBV5-5 and TRBJ1-5; 7 bases match TRBD1. V was clipped by 2 bases and J by 6 bases; unmatched bases: 5. Germline V CDR1 and CDR2: SGHKS, YYEKEE (reference sequence). The CDR3 has 14 residues. The chain's CDR3 is CASSFEPGGQPQHF. The CDR3 DNA is TGTGCCAGCAGCTTCGAGCCAGGGGGTCAGCCCCAGCATTTT.

This chain links TRBV14 with TRBJ1-2, with TRBD1 matching 9 bases. The length of the CDR3 is 16 residues. Germline V CDR1 and CDR2: SGHDN, FVKESK. V was clipped by 4 bases and J by 4 bases; unmatched bases: 10. Here the CDR3 DNA reads TGTGCCAGCAGCCTTTTGGGGACAGGGTATGGCTATGGCTACACCTTC. Its translation: CASSLLGTGYGYGYTF.

CDR3 nucleotide sequence: TGTGCCAGCAGTCCCCAACGGCAGGGCCTGGGCTATGGCTACACCTTC. Translation: CASSPQRQGLGYGYTF. The V gene is TRBV28, the J gene TRBJ1-2; D may be TRBD1 (5 bases). Per the germline V gene, CDR1 is MDHEN and CDR2 is SYDVKM. The ends were cut back, 5 bases at V and 4 bases at J, with 20 bases in the middle. This CDR3 has 16 amino acids.

The chain combines TRBV6-5 with TRBJ1-1; D gene unclear. The CDR3 sequence is 14 residues long. V dropped 6 bases and J dropped 1 base, with 12 bases sitting between them. Germline loops: CDR1 MNHEY, CDR2 SVGAGI. CDR3 in amino acids: CASRPPDRNTEAFF. The CDR3 region has the DNA TGTGCCAGCAGACCCCCTGATAGGAACACTGAAGCTTTCTTT.

The chain recombines TRBV3-1 (or the pseudogene TRBV3-2) with TRBJ1-1, with TRBD1 matching over 7 bases. Germline V gene data show CDR1 as LGHDT and CDR2 as YNNKEL (reference sequence). CDR3 length: 12 residues. J was trimmed by 7 bases and V by 4 bases; bases with no gene match: 3. The CDR3, as DNA: TGTGCCAGCAGCCCGGGACAGCTTGAAGCTTTCTTT. It encodes CASSPGQLEAFF.

The V call is TRBV10-3, the J call TRBJ2-6; D is ambiguous. Trimming removed 4 bases at V and 0 bases at J, with 7 bases between. This CDR3 spans 15 amino acids. Germline CDR1 is ENHRY and CDR2 is SYGVKD. The DNA of the CDR3 is TGTGCCATCAGTGCAGAAAACTCTGGGGCCAACGTCCTGACTTTC. It encodes CAISAENSGANVLTF.

This chain connects TRBV5-8 to TRBJ1-5, with D uncertain. Germline CDR1 is SGHTS and CDR2 is YDEGEE. This CDR3 comprises 15 residues. V gave up 2 bases and J gave up 7 bases, with 16 bases separating them. Here the CDR3 DNA reads TGTGCCAGCAGCTTAGGACCGTGGGAAAGCCAGCCCCAGCATTTT. It yields the protein CASSLGPWESQPQHF.

V usage is TRBV30 and J usage is TRBJ2-3; TRBD1 matches at 9 bases. The CDR3 contains 21 residues. V was pared by 0 bases and J by 0 bases, with 19 bases of the junction left unmatched. Germline CDR1 and CDR2: GTSNPN and SVGIG (reference sequence). In DNA, the CDR3 is TGTGCCTGGAGTGTGAATGCCTTACAGGGGGCGAAGCCCTCTAGCACAGATACGCAGTATTTT. It specifies CAWSVNALQGAKPSSTDTQYF.

The table lists this clone with a few counts. The chain is built from TRBV30 and TRBJ1-4; D not certain. Trimming stripped 4 bases from V and 7 bases from J, with 13 bases between. The CDR3 covers 13 residues. Germline CDR1 GTSNPN, CDR2 SVGIG (reference sequence). The CDR3 is CAWNTGVSEKLFF. CDR3 nucleotides: TGTGCCTGGAACACCGGAGTGAGTGAAAAACTGTTTTTT. The variable domain in full, with the rest retrieved from reference TRBV30 and TRBJ1-4, is SQTIHQWPATLVQPVGSPLSLECTVEGTSNPNLYWYRQAAGRGLQLLFYSVGIGQISSEVPQNLSASRPQDRQFILSSKKLLLSDSGFYLCAWNTGVSEKLFFGSGTQLSVL.

The chain couples TRBV7-2 to TRBJ1-3; no clear D gene. Germline CDR1 is SGHTA and CDR2 is FQGNSA. CDR3 length: 16 amino acids. Deletions cut 1 base from V and 0 bases from J, with 10 bases between. CDR3 sequence (DNA): TGTGCCAGCAGCTTAGGGCAGCCCAACTCTGGAAACACCATATATTTT. Translated: CASSLGQPNSGNTIYF.

The V call is TRBV19, the J call TRBJ2-1; D gene ambiguous. V lost 3 bases and J lost 0, with 9 bases in between. This CDR3 comprises 15 residues. Germline V lookup: CDR1 LNHDA, CDR2 SQIVND (reference sequence). The CDR3 here is CASSIRTLSYNEQFF. The DNA for the CDR3 is TGTGCCAGTAGTATTAGGACCCTCTCCTACAATGAGCAGTTCTTC.

This chain joins TRBV5-1 and TRBJ1-2; D is undetermined. Between the trimmed V and J ends, which lost 4 bases and 0 bases, there was a span of 10 bases. The CDR3 contains 14 residues. CDR1 and CDR2 from the germline V gene are SGHRS and YFSETQ. The CDR3 reads CASSTVLANYGYTF. The CDR3 region has the DNA TGCGCCAGCAGCACGGTGTTAGCTAACTATGGCTACACCTTC.

This rearrangement joins TRBV5-1 to TRBJ2-7; the D is unclear. The CDR3 has 12 residues. Trimming removed 2 bases from V and 4 bases from J, with 7 bases in between. From germline, CDR1 is SGHRS and CDR2 YFSETQ. The CDR3 spells CASSLNMYEQYF. In DNA form, the CDR3 reads TGCGCCAGCAGCTTAAACATGTACGAGCAGTACTTC.

The gene calls are TRBV25-1 and TRBJ1-4; D is unclear. Germline CDR1 and CDR2: MGHDK and SYGVNS. CDR3 length: 13 residues. V lost 9 bases, J lost 5 bases, and 13 bases lay in between. CDR3 sequence: CASRRTENEKLFF. The DNA for the CDR3 is TGTGCCAGTCGCCGGACGGAAAATGAAAAACTGTTTTTT. Filled out from reference TRBV25-1 and TRBJ1-4, the complete variable domain reads EADIYQTPRYLVIGTGKKITLECSQTMGHDKMYWYQQDPGMELHLIHYSYGVNSTEKGDLSSESTVSRIRTEHFPLTLESARPSHTSQYLCASRRTENEKLFFGSGTQLSVL.

The chain joins TRBV4-2 to TRBJ2-3; D unclear. V was pared by 0 bases and J by 8 bases, with 9 bases between. CDR1 and CDR2 from the germline V gene are LGHNA and YNFKEQ. There are 13 residues in the CDR3. CDR3: CASSQEAKGTQYF. CDR3 DNA sequence: TGTGCCAGCAGCCAAGAGGCGAAGGGTACGCAGTATTTT.

The chain links TRBV19 to TRBJ2-3; perhaps D is TRBD1 or TRBD2 (5 bases each). Germline V gene sequence: CDR1 LNHDA, CDR2 SQIVND (reference sequence). Trimming left V 7 bases short and J 3 bases short, with 11 bases between. The CDR3 contains 13 residues. The CDR3 sequence: CASTLGGTDTQYF. CDR3 DNA: TGTGCCAGTACCCTTGGGGGAACAGATACGCAGTATTTT.

This clone has only a few counts. V and J are TRBV18 and TRBJ1-2; TRBD1 matches at 7 bases. CDR1 KGHSH and CDR2 LQKENI come from the germline V gene. This CDR3 contains 15 residues. The trim removed 2 bases at V and 5 bases at J, leaving 8 bases unmatched. CDR3 in amino acids: CASSPEGTEHYGYTF. The DNA of the CDR3 is TGTGCCAGCTCACCAGAGGGGACAGAACATTATGGCTACACCTTC. The full variable domain, its missing parts supplied by reference TRBV18 and TRBJ1-2, is NAGVMQNPRHLVRRRGQEARLRCSPMKGHSHVYWYRQLPEEGLKFMVYLQKENIIDESGMPKERFSAEFPKEGPSILRIQQVVRGDSAAYFCASSPEGTEHYGYTFGSGTRLTVV.

The rearrangement joins TRBV19 to TRBJ1-3; D gene ambiguous. This CDR3 is 14 amino acids long. The V gene lost 4 bases and the J gene lost 3 bases, with 10 bases spanning the gap. Germline-derived CDR1 and CDR2 are LNHDA and SQIVND (reference sequence). In DNA form, the CDR3 reads TGTGCCAGTAGTAAGGACGGCGTTGGAAACACCATATATTTT. This codes for CASSKDGVGNTIYF.